This is a list of T cell receptor beta chains from one sample in a study of post-analysis software for immune sequencing data. TCRdb ran MiXCR on the PCR reads and lists one entry per CDR3 protein. The sample has hundreds of thousands of distinct CDR3 sequences, about 57% seen once. The sequencing sample was made of blood. Receptors originate from a girl between 10 and 17 years old with multiple sclerosis. Both conserved end residues are part of each CDR3. Fields, in order: clone size, D gene, V gene, J gene, CDR3 DNA, CDR3 protein. A D gene is named only where the DNA matches it firmly. Only some rows state a clone size, as once, few, many or a class for expanded clones.

clone_size: NA
d_call: TRBD2
v_call: TRBV6-5
j_call: TRBJ2-1
cdr3_nt: TGTGCCAGCACCCTCGGACTAGCGGGCTACAATGAGCAGTTCTTC
cdr3_aa: CASTLGLAGYNEQFF

clone_size: NA
d_call: NA
v_call: TRBV7-9
j_call: TRBJ1-1
cdr3_nt: TGTGCCAGCAGCTCGTCGCAGGGAGACACTGAAGCTTTCTTT
cdr3_aa: CASSSSQGDTEAFF

clone_size: few
d_call: TRBD1
v_call: TRBV12-3/TRBV12-4
j_call: TRBJ2-7
cdr3_nt: TGTGCCAGCAGGAATCGGGACAGCTACGAGCAGTACTTC
cdr3_aa: CASRNRDSYEQYF

clone_size: NA
d_call: NA
v_call: TRBV29-1
j_call: TRBJ2-5
cdr3_nt: TGCAGCGTTGAAGATCCGTTCCAAATGGGGACCCAGTACTTC
cdr3_aa: CSVEDPFQMGTQYF

clone_size: NA
d_call: NA
v_call: TRBV7-9
j_call: TRBJ2-1
cdr3_nt: TGTGCCAGCAGCCCCACCGCTCCTTCTTGGCACAATGAGCAGTTCTTC
cdr3_aa: CASSPTAPSWHNEQFF

clone_size: few
d_call: NA
v_call: TRBV12-3/TRBV12-4
j_call: TRBJ2-5
cdr3_nt: TGTGCCAGCAGTCCCCACCAAGAGACCCAGTACTTC
cdr3_aa: CASSPHQETQYF

clone_size: NA
d_call: NA
v_call: TRBV7-8
j_call: TRBJ2-7
cdr3_nt: TGTGCCAGCAGTCCGGGACCTCCGAGCTCCTACGAGCAGTACTTC
cdr3_aa: CASSPGPPSSYEQYF

clone_size: NA
d_call: NA
v_call: TRBV5-6
j_call: TRBJ2-7
cdr3_nt: TGTGCCAGCAGCTCTCTGGAAGTTTACGAGCAGTACTTC
cdr3_aa: CASSSLEVYEQYF

clone_size: NA
d_call: TRBD2
v_call: TRBV3-1
j_call: TRBJ2-7
cdr3_nt: TGTGCCAGCAGCCTTAGCGGGAGTCAGTACGAGCAGTACTTC
cdr3_aa: CASSLSGSQYEQYF

clone_size: NA
d_call: TRBD2
v_call: TRBV20-1
j_call: TRBJ2-7
cdr3_nt: TGCAGTGCTAGCTCGGAATTTATTGCTAGCGGGGGTAATCCCTACGAGCAGTACTTC
cdr3_aa: CSASSEFIASGGNPYEQYF

clone_size: NA
d_call: NA
v_call: TRBV15
j_call: TRBJ2-1
cdr3_nt: TGTGCCACCAGCAGAGTACCCCTAGGGACTGAGCAGTTCTTC
cdr3_aa: CATSRVPLGTEQFF

clone_size: NA
d_call: NA
v_call: TRBV20-1
j_call: TRBJ2-5
cdr3_nt: TGCAGTGCTACTAGGTTAGAGACCCAGTACTTC
cdr3_aa: CSATRLETQYF

clone_size: NA
d_call: TRBD1
v_call: TRBV7-7
j_call: TRBJ2-3
cdr3_nt: TGTGCTAGCAGCTACCAGGGGGATGATACGCAGTATTTT
cdr3_aa: CASSYQGDDTQYF

clone_size: NA
d_call: NA
v_call: TRBV5-1
j_call: TRBJ1-1
cdr3_nt: TGCGCCAGCAGCTTGGGCAGGGGAAGAGCTGAAGCTTTCTTT
cdr3_aa: CASSLGRGRAEAFF

clone_size: NA
d_call: TRBD1
v_call: TRBV18
j_call: TRBJ1-2
cdr3_nt: TGTGCCAGCTCACCGGACAGGCGTAATGGCTACACCTTC
cdr3_aa: CASSPDRRNGYTF

clone_size: once
d_call: TRBD2
v_call: TRBV4-1
j_call: TRBJ2-5
cdr3_nt: TGCGCCAGCGGCCAAGATAGGGGCGGGAGCGTTCAAGAGACCCAGTACTTC
cdr3_aa: CASGQDRGGSVQETQYF

clone_size: NA
d_call: NA
v_call: TRBV7-9
j_call: TRBJ1-4
cdr3_nt: TGTGCCAGCAGCTTGGGGCCTTTGAGTGAAAAACTGTTTTTT
cdr3_aa: CASSLGPLSEKLFF

clone_size: few
d_call: TRBD1
v_call: TRBV5-5
j_call: TRBJ1-2
cdr3_nt: TGTGCCAGCAGCCTTACCGGGACAGGGTCCTATGGCTACACCTTC
cdr3_aa: CASSLTGTGSYGYTF

clone_size: NA
d_call: TRBD2
v_call: TRBV5-4
j_call: TRBJ2-5
cdr3_nt: TGTGCCAGCAGCTCCGGGACTAGCGGGCTCCAAGAGACCCAGTACTTC
cdr3_aa: CASSSGTSGLQETQYF

clone_size: few
d_call: NA
v_call: TRBV7-3
j_call: TRBJ2-1
cdr3_nt: TGTGCCAGCAGCCCTCCGGGGCTAGCGTCTTACAATGAGCAGTTCTTC
cdr3_aa: CASSPPGLASYNEQFF

clone_size: NA
d_call: NA
v_call: TRBV7-2
j_call: TRBJ2-7
cdr3_nt: TGCGCCAGCAGCCCGGCTGGTGGTTACTCCTACGAGCAGTACTTC
cdr3_aa: CASSPAGGYSYEQYF

clone_size: NA
d_call: TRBD2
v_call: TRBV7-3
j_call: TRBJ2-1
cdr3_nt: TGTGCCAGCAGCTCAATCGGGGGGGGTTACAATGAGCAGTTCTTC
cdr3_aa: CASSSIGGGYNEQFF

clone_size: NA
d_call: NA
v_call: TRBV9
j_call: TRBJ2-3
cdr3_nt: TGTGCCAGCAGCGCCTCCGCACAGGAGCTTTGGGATACGCAGTATTTT
cdr3_aa: CASSASAQELWDTQYF

clone_size: NA
d_call: TRBD2
v_call: TRBV9
j_call: TRBJ2-2
cdr3_nt: TGTGCCAGCAGCGCCACCGGAGGGACTAAGAACACCGGGGAGCTGTTTTTT
cdr3_aa: CASSATGGTKNTGELFF

clone_size: NA
d_call: TRBD1
v_call: TRBV10-2
j_call: TRBJ1-6
cdr3_nt: TGCGCCAGCAGCCGGGACAGGGTCTCCTATAATTCACCCCTCCACTTT
cdr3_aa: CASSRDRVSYNSPLHF

clone_size: NA
d_call: NA
v_call: TRBV18
j_call: TRBJ2-7
cdr3_nt: TGTGCCAGCTCCAAGCCTGGAGGCGAGCAGTACTTC
cdr3_aa: CASSKPGGEQYF

clone_size: few
d_call: NA
v_call: TRBV20-1
j_call: TRBJ2-7
cdr3_nt: TGCAGTGCTCAGGACACCTCGGACGAGCAGTACTTC
cdr3_aa: CSAQDTSDEQYF

clone_size: few
d_call: NA
v_call: TRBV6-2/TRBV6-3
j_call: TRBJ1-5
cdr3_nt: TGTGCCAGCAGCCCCGGACCGTTTAGCAATCAGCCCCAGCATTTT
cdr3_aa: CASSPGPFSNQPQHF

clone_size: NA
d_call: TRBD2
v_call: TRBV3-1
j_call: TRBJ2-5
cdr3_nt: TGTGCCAGCAGCCAAGTAGGGCGGGAGAACCGGGGGACCCAGTACTTC
cdr3_aa: CASSQVGRENRGTQYF

clone_size: few
d_call: NA
v_call: TRBV29-1
j_call: TRBJ2-5
cdr3_nt: TGCAGCGTTGATGTCCAGAACCAAGAGACCCAGTACTTC
cdr3_aa: CSVDVQNQETQYF

clone_size: NA
d_call: NA
v_call: TRBV12-3/TRBV12-4
j_call: TRBJ2-7
cdr3_nt: TGTGCCAGCAGTTTAGGTAGTCAGAGCCACGAGCAGTACTTC
cdr3_aa: CASSLGSQSHEQYF

clone_size: NA
d_call: NA
v_call: TRBV2
j_call: TRBJ1-2
cdr3_nt: TGTGCCAGCAGTGAGAAACAGTTAGCTAACTATGGCTACACCTTC
cdr3_aa: CASSEKQLANYGYTF

clone_size: NA
d_call: TRBD1
v_call: TRBV27
j_call: TRBJ1-2
cdr3_nt: TGTGCCAGCAGTGTCGGACAGGGGGAGGGTGGCTACACCTTC
cdr3_aa: CASSVGQGEGGYTF